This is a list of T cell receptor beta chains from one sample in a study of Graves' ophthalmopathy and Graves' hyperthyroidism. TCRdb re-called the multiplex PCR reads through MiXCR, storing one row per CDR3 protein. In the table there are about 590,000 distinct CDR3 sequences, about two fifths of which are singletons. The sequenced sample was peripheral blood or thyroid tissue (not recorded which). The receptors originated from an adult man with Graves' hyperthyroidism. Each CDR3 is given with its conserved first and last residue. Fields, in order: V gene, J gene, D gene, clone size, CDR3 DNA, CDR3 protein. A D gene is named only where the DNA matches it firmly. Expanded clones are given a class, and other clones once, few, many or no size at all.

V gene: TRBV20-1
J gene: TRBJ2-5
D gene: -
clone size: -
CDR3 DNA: TGCAGTGCTAGGGGGGGGCCGGGGACCCAGTACTTC
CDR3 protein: CSARGGPGTQYF

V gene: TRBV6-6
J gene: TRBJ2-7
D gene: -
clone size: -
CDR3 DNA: TGTGCCAGCAGTTACCCTCCGGGAGCGAGCTCCTACGAGCAGTACTTC
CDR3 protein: CASSYPPGASSYEQYF

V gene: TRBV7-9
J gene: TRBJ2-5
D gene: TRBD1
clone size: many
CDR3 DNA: TGTGCCAGCACCCCCTTACAGGGGGCCGAGACCCAGTACTTC
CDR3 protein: CASTPLQGAETQYF

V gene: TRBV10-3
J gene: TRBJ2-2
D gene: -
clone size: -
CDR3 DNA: TGTGCCATCAGTGAGTCGGGGGATCCCACCGGGGAGCTGTTTTTT
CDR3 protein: CAISESGDPTGELFF

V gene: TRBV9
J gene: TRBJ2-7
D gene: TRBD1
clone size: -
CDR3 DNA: TGTGCCAGCAGTTCCCGGGACAGGGCTCGACACGAGCAGTACTTC
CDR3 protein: CASSSRDRARHEQYF

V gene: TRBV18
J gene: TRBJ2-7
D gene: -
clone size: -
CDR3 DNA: TGTGCCAGCTCACCCACCGGAGGGCACGAGCAGTACTTC
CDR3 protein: CASSPTGGHEQYF

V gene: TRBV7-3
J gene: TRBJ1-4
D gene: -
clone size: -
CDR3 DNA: TGTGCCAGCAGCTCAACCCGGGAAACTAATGAAAAACTGTTTTTT
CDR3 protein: CASSSTRETNEKLFF

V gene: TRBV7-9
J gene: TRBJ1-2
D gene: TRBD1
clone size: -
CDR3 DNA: TGTGCCAGCAGCTACTCCGGGACAGGGGGCCATGGCTACACCTTC
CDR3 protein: CASSYSGTGGHGYTF

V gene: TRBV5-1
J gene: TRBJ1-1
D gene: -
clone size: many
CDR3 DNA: TGCGCCAGCAGATTGTATGGGAGGAACACTGAAGCTTTCTTT
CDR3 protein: CASRLYGRNTEAFF

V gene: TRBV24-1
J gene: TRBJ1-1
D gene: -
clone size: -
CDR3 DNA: TGTGCCACCAGTGGCCCACCGGGAAACACTGAAGCTTTCTTT
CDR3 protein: CATSGPPGNTEAFF

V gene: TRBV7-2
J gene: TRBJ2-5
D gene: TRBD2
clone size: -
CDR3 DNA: TGTGCCAGCAGCGTGCGACTAGCGGGGGCCAAAGAGACCCAGTACTTC
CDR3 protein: CASSVRLAGAKETQYF

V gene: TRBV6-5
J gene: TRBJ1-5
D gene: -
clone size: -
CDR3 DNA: TGTGCCAGCAGTTACTTGCCAGGGGACAATCAGCCCCAGCATTTT
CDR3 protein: CASSYLPGDNQPQHF

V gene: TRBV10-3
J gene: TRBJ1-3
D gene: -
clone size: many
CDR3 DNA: TGTGCCATCAGTGAAAACAGGGCCGGCTCTGGAAACACCATATATTTT
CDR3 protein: CAISENRAGSGNTIYF

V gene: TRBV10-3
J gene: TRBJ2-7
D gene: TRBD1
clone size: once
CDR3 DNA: TGTGCCGGCGGGACAGGGGACTACGAGCAGTACTTC
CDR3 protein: CAGGTGDYEQYF

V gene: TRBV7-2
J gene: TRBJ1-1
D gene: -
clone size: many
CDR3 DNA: TGTGCCAGCAGCCCGGGGCGGAGGTCTGGGCCAGTGAACACTGAAGCTTTCTTT
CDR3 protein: CASSPGRRSGPVNTEAFF

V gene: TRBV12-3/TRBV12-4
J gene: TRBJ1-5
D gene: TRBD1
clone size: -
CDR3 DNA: TGTGCCAGCAGTTTCTGGCAGGGGGCATTCAAGCAGCCCCAGCATTTT
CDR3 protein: CASSFWQGAFKQPQHF

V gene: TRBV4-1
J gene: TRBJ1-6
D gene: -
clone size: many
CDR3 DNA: TGCGCCAGCAGCCAAGAACGAATGGCAGGGAATTCACCCCTCCACTTT
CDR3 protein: CASSQERMAGNSPLHF

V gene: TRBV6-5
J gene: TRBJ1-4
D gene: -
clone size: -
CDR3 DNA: TGTGCCAGCAGTGCCTCCGGGACCCGGGAAAAACTGTTTTTT
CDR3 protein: CASSASGTREKLFF